This entry describes one TCR beta chain. Here immunoSEQ multiplex PCR was the method, and the copy in TCRdb shows in-frame clones only, minus some. The data show 150,000 to 200,000 clones, with 60% to 80% seen just once and approximately 27% held by the top ten. The sample is drawn from a study of blood T cell repertoires in COVID-19. As for the study in general: Material from acute and convalescent COVID-19 was sourced from the United States, Italy and Spain.

From germline, CDR1 is SNHLY and CDR2 FYNNEI. The ends were cut back, 5 bases at V and 7 bases at J, with 9 bases in the middle. The CDR3 consists of 13 residues. The TCR sequence derives from a woman in her seventies with acute or convalescent COVID-19. The V call is TRBV2, the J call TRBJ1-6; D may be TRBD1 (5 bases). Source material: peripheral blood. CDR3 coding DNA: TGTGCCAGCAGTTTATCAGGGAATTCACCCCTCCACTTT. Protein product: CASSLSGNSPLHF.